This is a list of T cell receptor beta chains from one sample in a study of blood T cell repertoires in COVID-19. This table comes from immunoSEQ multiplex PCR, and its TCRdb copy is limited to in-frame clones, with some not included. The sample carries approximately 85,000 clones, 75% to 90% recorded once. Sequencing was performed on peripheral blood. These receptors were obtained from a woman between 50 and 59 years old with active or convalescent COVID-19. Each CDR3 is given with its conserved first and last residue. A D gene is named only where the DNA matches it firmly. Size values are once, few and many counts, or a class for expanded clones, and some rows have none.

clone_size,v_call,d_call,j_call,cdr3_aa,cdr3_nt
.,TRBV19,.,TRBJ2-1,CASSISPSSFEQFF,TGTGCCAGTAGTATATCCCCGTCAAGCTTTGAGCAGTTCTTC
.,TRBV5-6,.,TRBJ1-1,CASSLESPDQLF,TGTGCCAGCAGCTTGGAGTCGCCAGATCAACTCTTT
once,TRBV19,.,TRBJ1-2,CASQGSWYSADGYTF,TGTGCCAGCCAGGGGTCTTGGTATTCAGCGGATGGCTACACCTTC
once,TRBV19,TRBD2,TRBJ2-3,CASTTGLAGGQLDTQYF,TGTGCCAGTACCACTGGACTAGCGGGGGGGCAGTTGGATACGCAGTATTTT
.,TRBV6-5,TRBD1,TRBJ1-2,CASSSHPQGDYGYTF,TGTGCCAGCAGTTCTCACCCACAGGGGGACTATGGCTACACCTTC
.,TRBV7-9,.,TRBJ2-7,CASSLAGTLGEQYF,TGTGCCAGCAGCTTAGCGGGGACTCTAGGCGAGCAGTACTTC
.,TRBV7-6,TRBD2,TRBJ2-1,CASSPGGGNSYNEQFF,TGTGCCAGCAGCCCCGGCGGGGGAAACTCCTACAATGAGCAGTTCTTC
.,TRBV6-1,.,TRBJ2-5,CASSERWETQYF,TGTGCCAGCAGTGAGCGCTGGGAGACCCAGTACTTC
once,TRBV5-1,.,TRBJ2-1,CASSFQGNEQFF,TGCGCCAGCAGCTTCCAGGGTAATGAGCAGTTCTTC
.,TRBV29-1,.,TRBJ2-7,CSVSGGESYEQYF,TGCAGCGTTTCCGGGGGAGAATCCTACGAGCAGTACTTC
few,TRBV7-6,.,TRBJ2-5,CASSSPKRGQETQYF,TGTGCCAGCAGCTCCCCTAAACGGGGCCAAGAGACCCAGTACTTC
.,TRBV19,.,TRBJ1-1,CASSPQGGSTEAFF,TGTGCCAGTAGTCCCCAAGGCGGCAGCACTGAAGCTTTCTTT
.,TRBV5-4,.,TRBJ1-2,CASSLVRDYGYTF,TGTGCCAGCAGCTTGGTTCGGGACTATGGCTACACCTTC
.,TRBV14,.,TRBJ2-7,CASSRWGDEQYF,TGTGCCAGCAGCCGGTGGGGGGACGAGCAGTACTTC
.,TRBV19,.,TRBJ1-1,CATRAGPGNTEAFF,TGTGCCACCAGGGCTGGGCCAGGGAACACTGAAGCTTTCTTT
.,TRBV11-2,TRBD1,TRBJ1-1,CASSRTGVAEAFF,TGTGCCAGCAGCCGAACAGGGGTGGCTGAAGCTTTCTTT
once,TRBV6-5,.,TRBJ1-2,CASSYSRAGASHGYTF,TGTGCCAGCAGTTACTCAAGGGCGGGGGCGAGTCATGGCTACACCTTC
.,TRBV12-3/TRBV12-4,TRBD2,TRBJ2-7,CASRASGTYEQYF,TGTGCCAGCAGAGCTAGCGGGACCTACGAGCAGTACTTC
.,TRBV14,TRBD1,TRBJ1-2,CASSQAMTGDAYGYTF,TGTGCCAGCAGCCAAGCCATGACAGGGGACGCCTATGGCTACACCTTC
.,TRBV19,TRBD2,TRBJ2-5,CASSSYRLASETQYF,TGTGCCAGTAGTAGCTATCGACTAGCGAGCGAGACCCAGTACTTC
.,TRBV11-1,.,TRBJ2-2,CASSLGQNTGELFF,TGTGCCAGCAGCCTCGGACAGAACACCGGGGAGCTGTTTTTT
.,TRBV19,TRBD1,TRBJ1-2,CASSLWDRREYGYTF,TGTGCCAGTAGTTTGTGGGACAGGCGAGAATATGGCTACACCTTC
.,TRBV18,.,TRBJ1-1,CASSPGVFTPNTEAFF,TGTGCCAGCTCCCCGGGGGTTTTCACACCGAACACTGAAGCTTTCTTT
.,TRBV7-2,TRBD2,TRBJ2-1,CASSVMRERVQFF,TGTGCCAGCAGCGTTATGCGGGAGAGGGTGCAGTTCTTC
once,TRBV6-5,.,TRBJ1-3,CASRKDLTTGNTIYF,TGTGCCAGCAGAAAAGATCTCACAACCGGAAACACCATATATTTT
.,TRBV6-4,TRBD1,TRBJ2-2,CASSEHGQGNGELFF,TGTGCCAGCAGTGAACACGGACAGGGGAACGGGGAGCTGTTTTTT
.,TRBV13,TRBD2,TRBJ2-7,CASSLTRGGGEQYF,TGTGCCAGCAGCTTAACTCGGGGCGGGGGCGAGCAGTACTTC
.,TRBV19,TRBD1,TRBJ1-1,CASSRDRGISNTEAFF,TGTGCCAGTAGTAGGGACAGGGGAATTTCGAACACTGAAGCTTTCTTT
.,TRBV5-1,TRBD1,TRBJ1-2,CASSVSTGTGASLIRGYTF,TGCGCCAGCAGCGTAAGCACCGGGACAGGGGCTTCCCTTATACGTGGCTACACCTTC